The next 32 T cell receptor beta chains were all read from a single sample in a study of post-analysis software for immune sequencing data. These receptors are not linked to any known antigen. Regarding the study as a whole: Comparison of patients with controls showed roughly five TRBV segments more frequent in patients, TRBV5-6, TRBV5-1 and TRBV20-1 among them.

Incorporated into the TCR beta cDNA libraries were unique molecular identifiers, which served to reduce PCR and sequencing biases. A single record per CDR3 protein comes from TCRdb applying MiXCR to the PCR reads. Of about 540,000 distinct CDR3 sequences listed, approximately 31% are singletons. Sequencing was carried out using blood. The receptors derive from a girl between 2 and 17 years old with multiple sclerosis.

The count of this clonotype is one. The CDR3 loop is CASRDVTGSYNEQFF. The CDR3 nucleotides are TGTGCCAGCAGGGACGTAACGGGGTCCTACAATGAGCAGTTCTTC. This chain connects TRBV6-5 to TRBJ2-1; tentatively, D is TRBD2 (5 bases). Trimming left V 6 bases short and J 1 base short, with 13 bases between. This CDR3 comprises 15 residues. Germline values: CDR1 MNHEY, CDR2 SVGAGI.

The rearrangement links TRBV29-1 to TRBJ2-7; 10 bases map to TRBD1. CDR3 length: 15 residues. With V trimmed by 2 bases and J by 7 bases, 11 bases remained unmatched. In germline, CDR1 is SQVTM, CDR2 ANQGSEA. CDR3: CSVELDRGRNNEQYF. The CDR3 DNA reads TGCAGCGTTGAACTCGACAGGGGGCGAAACAATGAGCAGTACTTC.

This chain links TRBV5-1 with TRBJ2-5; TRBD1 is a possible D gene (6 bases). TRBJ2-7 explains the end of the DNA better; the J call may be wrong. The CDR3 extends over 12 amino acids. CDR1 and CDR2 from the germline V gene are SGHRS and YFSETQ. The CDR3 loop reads CASSSSTGEQYF. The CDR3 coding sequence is TGCGCCAGCAGCTCCTCGACAGGCGAGCAGTACTTC.

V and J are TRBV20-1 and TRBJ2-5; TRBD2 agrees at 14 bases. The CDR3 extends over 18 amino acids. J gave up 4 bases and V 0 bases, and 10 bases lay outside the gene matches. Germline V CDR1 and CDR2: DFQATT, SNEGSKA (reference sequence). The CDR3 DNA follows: TGCAGTGCTAGAGATGATAGACTAGCGGGGGGGCGGGGAGAGACCCAGTACTTC. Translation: CSARDDRLAGGRGETQYF.

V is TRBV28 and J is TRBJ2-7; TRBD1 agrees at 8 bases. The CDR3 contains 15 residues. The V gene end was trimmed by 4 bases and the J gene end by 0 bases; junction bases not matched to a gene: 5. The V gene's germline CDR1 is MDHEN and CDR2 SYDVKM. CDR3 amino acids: CASSWTGSNSYEQYF. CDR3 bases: TGTGCCAGCAGTTGGACAGGGTCTAACTCCTACGAGCAGTACTTC.

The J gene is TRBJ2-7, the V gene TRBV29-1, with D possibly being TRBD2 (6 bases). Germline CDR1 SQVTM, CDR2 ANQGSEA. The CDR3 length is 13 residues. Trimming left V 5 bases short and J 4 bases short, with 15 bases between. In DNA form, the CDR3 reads TGCAGCGTTCGACCCACCGGACTATACGAGCAGTACTTC. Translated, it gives CSVRPTGLYEQYF.

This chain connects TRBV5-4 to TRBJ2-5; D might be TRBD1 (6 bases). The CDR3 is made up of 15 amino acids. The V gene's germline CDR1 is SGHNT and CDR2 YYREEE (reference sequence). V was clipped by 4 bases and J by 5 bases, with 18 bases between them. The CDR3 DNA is TGTGCCAGCAGCCACCATGAGAGGGGGATGGAGACCCAGTACTTC. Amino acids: CASSHHERGMETQYF.

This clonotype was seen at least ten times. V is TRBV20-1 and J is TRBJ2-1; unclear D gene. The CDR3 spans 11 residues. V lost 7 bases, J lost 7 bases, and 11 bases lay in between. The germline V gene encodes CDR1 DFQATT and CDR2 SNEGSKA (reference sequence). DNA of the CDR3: TGCAGTGGAGCTGTAGGTAATGAGCAGTTCTTC. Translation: CSGAVGNEQFF.

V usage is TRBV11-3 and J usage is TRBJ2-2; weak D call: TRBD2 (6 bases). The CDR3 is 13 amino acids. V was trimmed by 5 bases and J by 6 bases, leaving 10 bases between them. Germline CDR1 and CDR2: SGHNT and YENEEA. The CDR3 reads CASSGGAAGELFF. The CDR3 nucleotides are TGTGCCAGCAGCGGAGGGGCGGCCGGGGAGCTGTTTTTT.

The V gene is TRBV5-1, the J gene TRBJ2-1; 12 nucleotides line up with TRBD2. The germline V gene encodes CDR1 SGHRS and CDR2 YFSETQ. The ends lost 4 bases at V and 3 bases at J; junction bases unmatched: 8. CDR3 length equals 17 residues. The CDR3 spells CASSLGLAGSLYNEQFF. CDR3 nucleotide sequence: TGCGCCAGCAGCCTGGGACTAGCGGGCTCTCTCTACAATGAGCAGTTCTTC. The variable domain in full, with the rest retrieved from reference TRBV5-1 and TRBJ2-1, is KAGVTQTPRYLIKTRGQQVTLSCSPISGHRSVSWYQQTPGQGLQFLFEYFSETQRNKGNFPGRFSGRQFSNSRSEMNVSTLELGDSALYLCASSLGLAGSLYNEQFFGPGTRLTVL.

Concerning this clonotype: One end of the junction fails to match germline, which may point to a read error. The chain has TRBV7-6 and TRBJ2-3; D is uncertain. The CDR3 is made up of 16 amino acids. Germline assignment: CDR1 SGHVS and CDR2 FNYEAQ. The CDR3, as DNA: TGTGTCAGCAGCTTATGGGGTACAGATAGCACAGATACGCAGTATTTT. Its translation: CVSSLWGTDSTDTQYF.

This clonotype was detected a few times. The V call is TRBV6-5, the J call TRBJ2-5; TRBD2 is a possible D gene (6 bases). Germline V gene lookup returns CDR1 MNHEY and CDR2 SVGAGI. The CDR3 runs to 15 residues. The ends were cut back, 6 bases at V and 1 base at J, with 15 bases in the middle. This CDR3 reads CASSSGGALQETQYF. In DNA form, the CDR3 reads TGTGCCAGCAGCTCCGGGGGTGCGCTCCAAGAGACCCAGTACTTC.

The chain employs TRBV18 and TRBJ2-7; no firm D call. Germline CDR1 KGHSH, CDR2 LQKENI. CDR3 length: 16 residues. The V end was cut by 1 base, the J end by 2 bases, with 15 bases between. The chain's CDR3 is CASSPQHRLSPYEQYF. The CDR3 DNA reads TGTGCCAGCTCACCACAGCATCGATTGAGCCCCTACGAGCAGTACTTC. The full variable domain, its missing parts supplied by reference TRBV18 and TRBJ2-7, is NAGVMQNPRHLVRRRGQEARLRCSPMKGHSHVYWYRQLPEEGLKFMVYLQKENIIDESGMPKERFSAEFPKEGPSILRIQQVVRGDSAAYFCASSPQHRLSPYEQYFGPGTRLTVT.

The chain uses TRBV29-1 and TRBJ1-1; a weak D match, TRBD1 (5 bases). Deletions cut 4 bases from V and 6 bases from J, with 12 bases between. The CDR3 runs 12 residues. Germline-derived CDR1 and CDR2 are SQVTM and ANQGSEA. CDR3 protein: CSVVVQGSEAFF. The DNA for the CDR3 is TGCAGCGTTGTAGTCCAGGGCTCTGAAGCTTTCTTT. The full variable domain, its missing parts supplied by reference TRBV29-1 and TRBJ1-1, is SAVISQKPSRDICQRGTSLTIQCQVDSQVTMMFWYRQQPGQSLTLIATANQGSEATYESGFVIDKFPISRPNLTFSTLTVSNMSPEDSSIYLCSVVVQGSEAFFGQGTRLTVV.

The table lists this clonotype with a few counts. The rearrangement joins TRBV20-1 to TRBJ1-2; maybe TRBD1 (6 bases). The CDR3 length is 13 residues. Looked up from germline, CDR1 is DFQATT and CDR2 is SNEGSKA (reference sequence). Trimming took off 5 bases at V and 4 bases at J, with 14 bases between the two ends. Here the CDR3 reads CSARLGGAYGYTF. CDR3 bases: TGCAGTGCTCGATTAGGGGGAGCCTATGGCTACACCTTC.

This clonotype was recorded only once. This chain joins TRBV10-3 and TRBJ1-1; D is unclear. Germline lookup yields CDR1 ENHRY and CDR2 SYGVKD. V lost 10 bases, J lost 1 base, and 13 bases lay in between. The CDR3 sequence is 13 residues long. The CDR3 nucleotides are TGTGCCACGGACGACGGGGAGAACACTGAAGCTTTCTTT. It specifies CATDDGENTEAFF.

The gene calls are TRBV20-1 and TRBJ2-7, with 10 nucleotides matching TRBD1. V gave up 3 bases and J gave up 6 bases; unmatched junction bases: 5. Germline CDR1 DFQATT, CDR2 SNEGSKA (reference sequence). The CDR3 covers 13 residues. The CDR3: CSASGQGGTEQYF. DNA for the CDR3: TGCAGTGCTAGCGGACAGGGGGGGACCGAGCAGTACTTC.

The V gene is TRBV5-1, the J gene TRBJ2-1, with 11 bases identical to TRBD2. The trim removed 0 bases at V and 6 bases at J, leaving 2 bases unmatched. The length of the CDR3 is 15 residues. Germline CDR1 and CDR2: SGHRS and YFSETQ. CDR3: CASSLEGTSGNEQFF. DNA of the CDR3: TGCGCCAGCAGCTTGGAAGGGACTAGCGGCAATGAGCAGTTCTTC.

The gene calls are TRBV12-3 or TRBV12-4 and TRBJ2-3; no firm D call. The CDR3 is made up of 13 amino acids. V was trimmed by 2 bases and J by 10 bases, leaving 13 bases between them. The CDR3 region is CASSLSSLTAQYF. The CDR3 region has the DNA TGTGCCAGCAGTTTATCGTCCCTTACGGCGCAGTATTTT.

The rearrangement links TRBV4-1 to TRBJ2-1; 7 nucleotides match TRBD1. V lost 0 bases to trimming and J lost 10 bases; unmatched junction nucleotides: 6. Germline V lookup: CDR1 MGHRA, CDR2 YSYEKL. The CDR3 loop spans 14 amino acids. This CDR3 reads CASSQDLRGNEQFF. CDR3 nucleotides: TGCGCCAGCAGCCAAGATCTCAGGGGGAACGAGCAGTTCTTC.

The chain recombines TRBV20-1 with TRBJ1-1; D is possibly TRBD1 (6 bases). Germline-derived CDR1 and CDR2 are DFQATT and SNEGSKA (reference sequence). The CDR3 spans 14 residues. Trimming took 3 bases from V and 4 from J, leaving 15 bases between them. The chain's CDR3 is CSASPQGHSTEAFF. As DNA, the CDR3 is TGCAGTGCTAGTCCTCAGGGGCATAGCACTGAAGCTTTCTTT.

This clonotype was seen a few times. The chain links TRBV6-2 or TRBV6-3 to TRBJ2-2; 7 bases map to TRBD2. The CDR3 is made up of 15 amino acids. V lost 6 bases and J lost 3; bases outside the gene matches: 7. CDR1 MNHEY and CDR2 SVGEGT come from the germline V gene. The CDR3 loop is CASRQRGGDTGELFF. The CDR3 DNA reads TGTGCCAGCAGGCAAAGGGGAGGGGACACCGGGGAGCTGTTTTTT.

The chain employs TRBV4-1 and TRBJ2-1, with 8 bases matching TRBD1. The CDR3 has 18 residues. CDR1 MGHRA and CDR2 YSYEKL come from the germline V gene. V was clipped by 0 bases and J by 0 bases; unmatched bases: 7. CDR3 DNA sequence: TGCGCCAGCAGCCAAGATCCGGACAGGGTTGGCTCCTACAATGAGCAGTTCTTC. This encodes CASSQDPDRVGSYNEQFF.

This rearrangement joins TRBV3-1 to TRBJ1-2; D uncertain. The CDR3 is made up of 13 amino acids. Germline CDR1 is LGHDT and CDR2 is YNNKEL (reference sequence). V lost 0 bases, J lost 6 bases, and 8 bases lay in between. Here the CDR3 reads CASSQDSQNGYTF. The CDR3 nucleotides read TGTGCCAGCAGCCAAGATAGCCAGAATGGCTACACCTTC.

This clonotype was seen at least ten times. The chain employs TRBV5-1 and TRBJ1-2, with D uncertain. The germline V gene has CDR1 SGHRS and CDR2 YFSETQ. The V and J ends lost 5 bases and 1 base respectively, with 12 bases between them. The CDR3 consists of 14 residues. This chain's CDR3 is CASRPAASNYGYTF. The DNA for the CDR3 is TGCGCCAGCAGACCGGCGGCCAGTAACTATGGCTACACCTTC.

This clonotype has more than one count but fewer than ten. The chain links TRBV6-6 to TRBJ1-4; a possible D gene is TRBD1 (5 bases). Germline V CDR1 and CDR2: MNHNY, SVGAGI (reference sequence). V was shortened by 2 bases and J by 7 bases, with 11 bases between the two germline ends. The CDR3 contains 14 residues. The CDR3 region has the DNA TGTGCCAGCAGTTACGGGGGGGGAGTTGAAAAACTGTTTTTT. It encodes CASSYGGGVEKLFF.

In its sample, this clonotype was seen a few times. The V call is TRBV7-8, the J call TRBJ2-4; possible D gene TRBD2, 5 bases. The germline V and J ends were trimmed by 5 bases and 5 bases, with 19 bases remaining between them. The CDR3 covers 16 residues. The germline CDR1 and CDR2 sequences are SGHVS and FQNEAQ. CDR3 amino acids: CASSLTTGIPQNIQYF. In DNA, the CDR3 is TGTGCCAGCAGCCTTACCACCGGGATACCTCAAAACATTCAGTACTTC.

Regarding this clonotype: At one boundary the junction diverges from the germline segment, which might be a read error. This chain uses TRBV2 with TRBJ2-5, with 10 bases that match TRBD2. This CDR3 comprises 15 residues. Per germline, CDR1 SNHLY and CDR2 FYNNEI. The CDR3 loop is CTSSEETSGLETQYF. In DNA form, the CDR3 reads TGTACCAGCAGTGAAGAGACTAGCGGGTTGGAGACCCAGTACTTC.

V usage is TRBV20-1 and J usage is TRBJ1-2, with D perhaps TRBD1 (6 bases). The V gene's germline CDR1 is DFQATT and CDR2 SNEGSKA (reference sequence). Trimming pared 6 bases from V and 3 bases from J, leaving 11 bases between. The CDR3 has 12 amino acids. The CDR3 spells CSAEQGDYGYTF. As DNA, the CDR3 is TGCAGTGCCGAACAGGGTGACTATGGCTACACCTTC.

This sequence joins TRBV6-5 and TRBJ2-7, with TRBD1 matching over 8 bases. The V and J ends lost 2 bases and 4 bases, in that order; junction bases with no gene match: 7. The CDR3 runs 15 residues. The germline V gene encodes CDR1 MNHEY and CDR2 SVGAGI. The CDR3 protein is CASSYGRQGAYEQYF. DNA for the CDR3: TGTGCCAGCAGTTACGGTCGGCAGGGGGCTTACGAGCAGTACTTC.

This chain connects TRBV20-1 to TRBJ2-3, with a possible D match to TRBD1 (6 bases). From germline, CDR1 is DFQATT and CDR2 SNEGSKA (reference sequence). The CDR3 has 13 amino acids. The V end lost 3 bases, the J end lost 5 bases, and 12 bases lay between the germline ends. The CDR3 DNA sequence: TGCAGTGCTAGTGCGGTACAGGGAGATACGCAGTATTTT. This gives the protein CSASAVQGDTQYF.

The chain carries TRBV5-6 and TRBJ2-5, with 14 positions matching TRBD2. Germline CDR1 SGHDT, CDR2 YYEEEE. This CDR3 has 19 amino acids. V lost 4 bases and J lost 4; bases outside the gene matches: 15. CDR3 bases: TGTGCCAGCAGCACGAGTGGGGGACTAGCGGGGGACTTGATAGAGACCCAGTACTTC. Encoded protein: CASSTSGGLAGDLIETQYF.